These T cell receptor beta chains were read from a single sample in a study of CD8+ T cells in alopecia areata. The repertoire was sequenced with immunoSEQ multiplex PCR; TCRdb's copy has only in-frame clones and lacks some. The repertoire holds roughly 120,000 clones, with 55% to 70% as singletons. Sequencing used CD4+ T cells sorted from blood. These receptors came from a human donor in good health. Each CDR3 is given with its conserved first and last residue. D genes are given only for firm matches. Expanded clones get a size class; other rows say once, few or many, or leave the size out.

v_gene	d_gene	abundance	j_gene	CDR3aa	CDR3nt
TRBV10-3	-	few	TRBJ2-3	CAISESGSTDTQYF	TGTGCCATCAGTGAGTCGGGGAGCACAGATACGCAGTATTTT
TRBV6-5	-	-	TRBJ1-4	CASSYSGANEKLFF	TGTGCCAGCAGTTACTCGGGGGCTAATGAAAAACTGTTTTTT
TRBV18	TRBD1	-	TRBJ2-7	CASSPSGTGVLYEQYF	TGTGCCAGCTCACCGTCCGGGACAGGGGTGTTGTACGAGCAGTACTTC
TRBV6-5	-	few	TRBJ2-5	CASSNGQETQYF	TGTGCCAGTTCGAACGGCCAAGAGACCCAGTACTTC
TRBV7-8	TRBD2	once	TRBJ2-1	CASRPGGSSYNEQFF	TGTGCCAGCAGACCCGGGGGGAGCTCCTACAATGAGCAGTTCTTC
TRBV5-6	-	-	TRBJ2-5	CASSLVSGGYQETQYF	TGTGCCAGCAGCTTGGTCTCAGGGGGGTACCAAGAGACCCAGTACTTC
TRBV6-1	-	few	TRBJ2-3	CASSEAGGGSPSTDTQYF	TGTGCCAGCAGTGAAGCGGGTGGGGGTTCCCCCAGCACAGATACGCAGTATTTT
TRBV5-1	-	-	TRBJ2-7	CASSPPQSTTAYEQYF	TGCGCCAGCAGCCCCCCCCAGTCTACGACAGCCTACGAGCAGTACTTC
TRBV29-1	TRBD1	few	TRBJ1-1	CSATGTGGLNTEAFF	TGCAGCGCCACCGGGACAGGGGGCCTGAACACTGAAGCTTTCTTT
TRBV5-1	TRBD2	-	TRBJ2-7	CASRRVSGTIKAEQYF	TGCGCCAGCAGAAGAGTGAGCGGGACGATAAAAGCGGAGCAGTACTTC
TRBV5-1	-	-	TRBJ1-1	CASSFLGATEAFF	TGCGCCAGCAGCTTCTTGGGGGCCACTGAAGCTTTCTTT